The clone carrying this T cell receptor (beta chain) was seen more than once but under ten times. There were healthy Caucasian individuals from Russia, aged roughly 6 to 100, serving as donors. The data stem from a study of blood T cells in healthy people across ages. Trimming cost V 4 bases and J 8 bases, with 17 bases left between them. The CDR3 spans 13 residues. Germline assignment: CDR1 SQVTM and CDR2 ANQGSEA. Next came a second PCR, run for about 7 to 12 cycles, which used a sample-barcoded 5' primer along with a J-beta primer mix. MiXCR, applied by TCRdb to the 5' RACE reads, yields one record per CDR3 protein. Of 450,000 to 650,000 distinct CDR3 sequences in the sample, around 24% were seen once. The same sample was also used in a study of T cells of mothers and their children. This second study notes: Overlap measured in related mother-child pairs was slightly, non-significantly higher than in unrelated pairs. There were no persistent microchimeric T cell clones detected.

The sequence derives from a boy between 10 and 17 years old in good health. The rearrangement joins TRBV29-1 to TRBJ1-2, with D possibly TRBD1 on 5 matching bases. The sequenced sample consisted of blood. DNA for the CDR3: TGCAGCGTTGTCTCCCCAGGGAGCTGGGGCTACACCTTC. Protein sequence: CSVVSPGSWGYTF. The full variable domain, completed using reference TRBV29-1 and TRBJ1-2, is SAVISQKPSRDICQRGTSLTIQCQVDSQVTMMFWYRQQPGQSLTLIATANQGSEATYESGFVIDKFPISRPNLTFSTLTVSNMSPEDSSIYLCSVVSPGSWGYTFGSGTRLTVV.